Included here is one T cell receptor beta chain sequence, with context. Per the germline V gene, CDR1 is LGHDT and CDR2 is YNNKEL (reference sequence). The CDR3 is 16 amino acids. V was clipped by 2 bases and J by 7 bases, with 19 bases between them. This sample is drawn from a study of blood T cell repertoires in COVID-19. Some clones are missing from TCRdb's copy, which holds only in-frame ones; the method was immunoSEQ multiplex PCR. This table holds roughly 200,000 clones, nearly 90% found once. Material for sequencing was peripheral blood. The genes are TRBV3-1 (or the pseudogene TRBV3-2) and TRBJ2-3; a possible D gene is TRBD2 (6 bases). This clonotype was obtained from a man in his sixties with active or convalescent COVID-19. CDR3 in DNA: TGTGCCAGCAGCCAAAGGATGTCATCGGGGGTGAATACGCAGTATTTT. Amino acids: CASSQRMSSGVNTQYF.